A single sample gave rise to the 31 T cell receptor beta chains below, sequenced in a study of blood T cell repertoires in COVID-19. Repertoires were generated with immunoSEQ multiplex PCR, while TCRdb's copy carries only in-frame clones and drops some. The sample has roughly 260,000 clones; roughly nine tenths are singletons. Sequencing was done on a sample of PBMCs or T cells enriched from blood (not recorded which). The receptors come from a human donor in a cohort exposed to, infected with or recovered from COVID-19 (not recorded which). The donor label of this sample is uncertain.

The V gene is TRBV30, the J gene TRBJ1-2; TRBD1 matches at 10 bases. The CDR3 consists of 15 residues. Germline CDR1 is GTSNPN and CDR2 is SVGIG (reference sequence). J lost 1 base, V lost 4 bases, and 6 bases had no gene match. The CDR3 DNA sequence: TGTGCCTGGACCCGGACAGGGGGGAGTAACTATGGCTACACCTTC. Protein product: CAWTRTGGSNYGYTF.

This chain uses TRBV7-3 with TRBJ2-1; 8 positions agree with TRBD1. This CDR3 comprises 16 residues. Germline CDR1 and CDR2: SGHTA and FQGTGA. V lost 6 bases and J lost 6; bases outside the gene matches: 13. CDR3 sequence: CASSYVRTGSLNEQFF. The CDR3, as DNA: TGTGCCAGCAGTTACGTCAGGACAGGGTCCCTCAATGAGCAGTTCTTC. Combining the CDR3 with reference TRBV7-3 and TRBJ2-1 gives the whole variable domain GAGVSQTPSNKVTEKGKYVELRCDPISGHTALYWYRQSLGQGPEFLIYFQGTGAADDSGLPNDRFFAVRPEGSVSTLKIQRTERGDSAVYLCASSYVRTGSLNEQFFGPGTRLTVL.

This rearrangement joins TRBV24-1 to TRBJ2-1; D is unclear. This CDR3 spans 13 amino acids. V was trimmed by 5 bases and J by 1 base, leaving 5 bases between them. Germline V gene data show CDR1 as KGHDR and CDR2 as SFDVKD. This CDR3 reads CATSVRSYNEQFF. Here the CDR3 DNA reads TGTGCCACCAGTGTCAGATCCTACAATGAGCAGTTCTTC.

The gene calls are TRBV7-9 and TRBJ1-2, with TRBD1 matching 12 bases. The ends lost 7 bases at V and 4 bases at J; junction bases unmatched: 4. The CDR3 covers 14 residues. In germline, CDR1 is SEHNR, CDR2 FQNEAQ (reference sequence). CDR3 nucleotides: TGTGCCAGCACCGGGACAGGGGGCGGCTATGGCTACACCTTC. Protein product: CASTGTGGGYGYTF.

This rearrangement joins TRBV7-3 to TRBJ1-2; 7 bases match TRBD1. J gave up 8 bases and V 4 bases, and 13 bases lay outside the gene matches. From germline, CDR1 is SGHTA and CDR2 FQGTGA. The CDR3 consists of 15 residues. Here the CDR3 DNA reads TGTGCCAGCAGCTCCTCCATCACAGGGGCGAGGGGCTACACCTTC. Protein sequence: CASSSSITGARGYTF. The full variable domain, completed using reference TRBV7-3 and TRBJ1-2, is GAGVSQTPSNKVTEKGKYVELRCDPISGHTALYWYRQSLGQGPEFLIYFQGTGAADDSGLPNDRFFAVRPEGSVSTLKIQRTERGDSAVYLCASSSSITGARGYTFGSGTRLTVV.

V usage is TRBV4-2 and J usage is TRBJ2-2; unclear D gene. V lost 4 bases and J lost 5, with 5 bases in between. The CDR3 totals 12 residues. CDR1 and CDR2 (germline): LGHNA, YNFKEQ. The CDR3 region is CASSPSTGELFF. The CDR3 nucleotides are TGTGCCAGCAGCCCCTCGACCGGGGAGCTGTTTTTT.

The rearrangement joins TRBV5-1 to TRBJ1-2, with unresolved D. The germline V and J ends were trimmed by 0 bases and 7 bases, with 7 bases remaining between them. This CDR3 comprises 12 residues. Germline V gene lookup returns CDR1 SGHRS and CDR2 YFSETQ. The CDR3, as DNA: TGCGCCAGCAGCTTGGTAGGGAGTGGCTACACCTTC. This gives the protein CASSLVGSGYTF. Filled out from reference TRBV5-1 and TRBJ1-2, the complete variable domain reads KAGVTQTPRYLIKTRGQQVTLSCSPISGHRSVSWYQQTPGQGLQFLFEYFSETQRNKGNFPGRFSGRQFSNSRSEMNVSTLELGDSALYLCASSLVGSGYTFGSGTRLTVV.

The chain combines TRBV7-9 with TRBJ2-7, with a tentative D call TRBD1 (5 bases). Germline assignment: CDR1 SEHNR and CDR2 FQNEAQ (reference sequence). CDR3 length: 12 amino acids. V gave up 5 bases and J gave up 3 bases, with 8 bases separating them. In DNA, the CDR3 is TGTGCCAGCAGCCCAGGGATCTACGAGCAGTACTTC. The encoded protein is CASSPGIYEQYF. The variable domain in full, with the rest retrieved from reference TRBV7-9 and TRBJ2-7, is DTGVSQNPRHKITKRGQNVTFRCDPISEHNRLYWYRQTLGQGPEFLTYFQNEAQLEKSRLLSDRFSAERPKGSFSTLEIQRTEQGDSAMYLCASSPGIYEQYFGPGTRLTVT.

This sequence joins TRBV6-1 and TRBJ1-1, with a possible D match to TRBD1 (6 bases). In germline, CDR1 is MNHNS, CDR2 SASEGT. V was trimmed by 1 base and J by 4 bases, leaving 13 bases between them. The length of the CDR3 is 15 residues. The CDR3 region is CASSEVQGWSTEAFF. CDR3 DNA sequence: TGTGCCAGCAGTGAAGTTCAGGGGTGGAGCACTGAAGCTTTCTTT.

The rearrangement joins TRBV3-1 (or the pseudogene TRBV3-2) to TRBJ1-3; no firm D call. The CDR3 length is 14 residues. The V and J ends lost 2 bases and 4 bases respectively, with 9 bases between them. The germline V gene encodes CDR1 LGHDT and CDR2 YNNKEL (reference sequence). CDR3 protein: CASSQQRKGNTIYF. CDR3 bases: TGTGCCAGCAGCCAACAGCGAAAGGGAAACACCATATATTTT.

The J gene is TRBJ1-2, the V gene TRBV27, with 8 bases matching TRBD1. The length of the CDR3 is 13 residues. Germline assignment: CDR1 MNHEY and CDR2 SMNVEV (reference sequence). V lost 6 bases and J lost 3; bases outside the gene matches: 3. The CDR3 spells CASSSGQDYGYTF. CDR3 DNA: TGTGCCAGCAGCTCGGGACAGGACTATGGCTACACCTTC.

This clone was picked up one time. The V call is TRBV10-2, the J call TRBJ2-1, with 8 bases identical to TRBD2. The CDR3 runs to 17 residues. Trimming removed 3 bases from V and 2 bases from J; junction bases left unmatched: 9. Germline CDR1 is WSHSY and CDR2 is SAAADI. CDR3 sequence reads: CASSDSGGPATYNEQFF. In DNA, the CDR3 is TGCGCCAGCAGTGACTCGGGGGGGCCAGCCACCTACAATGAGCAGTTCTTC.

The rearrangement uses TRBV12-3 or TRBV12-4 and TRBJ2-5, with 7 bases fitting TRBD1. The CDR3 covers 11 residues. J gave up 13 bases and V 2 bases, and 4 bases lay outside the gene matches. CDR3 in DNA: TGTGCCAGCAGTTTAAGGGACAGCCTGTACTTC. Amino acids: CASSLRDSLYF.

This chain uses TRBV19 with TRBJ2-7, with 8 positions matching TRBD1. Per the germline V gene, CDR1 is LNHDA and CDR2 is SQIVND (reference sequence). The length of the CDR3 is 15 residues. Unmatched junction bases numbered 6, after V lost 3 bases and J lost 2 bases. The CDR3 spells CASSIATGGPYEQYF. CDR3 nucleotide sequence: TGTGCCAGTAGTATTGCTACAGGGGGACCCTACGAGCAGTACTTC. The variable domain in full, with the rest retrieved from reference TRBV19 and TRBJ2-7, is DGGITQSPKYLFRKEGQNVTLSCEQNLNHDAMYWYRQDPGQGLRLIYYSQIVNDFQKGDIAEGYSVSREKKESFPLTVTSAQKNPTAFYLCASSIATGGPYEQYFGPGTRLTVT.

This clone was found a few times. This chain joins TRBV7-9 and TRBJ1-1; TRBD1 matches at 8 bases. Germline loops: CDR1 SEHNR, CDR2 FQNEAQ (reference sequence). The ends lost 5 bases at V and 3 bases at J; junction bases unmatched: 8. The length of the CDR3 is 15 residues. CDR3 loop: CASSAWTGTDTEAFF. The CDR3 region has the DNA TGTGCCAGCAGCGCTTGGACAGGGACGGACACTGAAGCTTTCTTT.

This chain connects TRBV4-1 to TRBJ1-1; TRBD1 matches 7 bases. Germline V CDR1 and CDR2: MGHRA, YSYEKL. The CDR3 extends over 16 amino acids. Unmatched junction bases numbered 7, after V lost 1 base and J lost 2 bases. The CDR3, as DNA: TGCGCCAGCAGCCAAGGCTTGGGACAGCACAACACTGAAGCTTTCTTT. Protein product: CASSQGLGQHNTEAFF.

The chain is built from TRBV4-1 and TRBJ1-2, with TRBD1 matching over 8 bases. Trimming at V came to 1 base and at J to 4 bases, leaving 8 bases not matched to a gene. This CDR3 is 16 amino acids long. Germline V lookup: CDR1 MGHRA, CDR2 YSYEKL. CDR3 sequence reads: CASSQGRGTGGYGYTF. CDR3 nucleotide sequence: TGCGCCAGCAGCCAAGGGCGCGGGACAGGAGGCTATGGCTACACCTTC.

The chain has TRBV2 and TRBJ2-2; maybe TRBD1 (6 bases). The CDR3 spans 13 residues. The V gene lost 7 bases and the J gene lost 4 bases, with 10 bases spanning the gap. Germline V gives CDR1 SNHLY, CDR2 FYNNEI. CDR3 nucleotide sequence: TGTGCCAGCAAAGGGACATCCACCGGGGAGCTGTTTTTT. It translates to CASKGTSTGELFF.

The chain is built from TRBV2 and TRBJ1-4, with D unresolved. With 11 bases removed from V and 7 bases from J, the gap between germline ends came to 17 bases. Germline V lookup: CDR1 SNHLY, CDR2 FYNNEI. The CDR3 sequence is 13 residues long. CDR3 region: CAGAGGVAEKLFF. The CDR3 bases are TGTGCCGGAGCGGGCGGGGTGGCTGAAAAACTGTTTTTT.

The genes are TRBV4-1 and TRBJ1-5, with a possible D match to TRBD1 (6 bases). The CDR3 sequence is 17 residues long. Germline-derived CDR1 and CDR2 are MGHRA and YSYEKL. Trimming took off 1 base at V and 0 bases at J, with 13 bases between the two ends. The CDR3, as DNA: TGCGCCAGCAGCCAAGTACACAGGGAGTATAGCAATCAGCCCCAGCATTTT. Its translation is CASSQVHREYSNQPQHF.

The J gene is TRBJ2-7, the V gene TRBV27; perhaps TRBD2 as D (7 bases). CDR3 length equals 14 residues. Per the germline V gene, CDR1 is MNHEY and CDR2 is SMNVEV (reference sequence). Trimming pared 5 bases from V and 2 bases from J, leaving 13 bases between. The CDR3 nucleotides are TGTGCCAGCAGTGGCCGGGGGGCCCCCTACGAGCAGTACTTC. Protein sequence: CASSGRGAPYEQYF.

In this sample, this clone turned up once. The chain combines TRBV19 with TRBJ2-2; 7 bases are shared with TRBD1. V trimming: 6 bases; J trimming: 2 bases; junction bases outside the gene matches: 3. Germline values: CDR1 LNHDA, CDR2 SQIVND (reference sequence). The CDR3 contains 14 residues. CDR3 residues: CASRRQGNTGELFF. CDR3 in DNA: TGTGCCAGTAGGCGACAGGGAAACACCGGGGAGCTGTTTTTT.

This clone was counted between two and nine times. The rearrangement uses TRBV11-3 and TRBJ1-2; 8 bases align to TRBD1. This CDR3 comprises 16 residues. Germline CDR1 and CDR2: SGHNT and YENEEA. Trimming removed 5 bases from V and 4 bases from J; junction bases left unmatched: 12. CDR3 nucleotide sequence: TGTGCCAGCAGCACTACCCGCAGGGGGCTTGGCTATGGCTACACCTTC. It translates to CASSTTRRGLGYGYTF.

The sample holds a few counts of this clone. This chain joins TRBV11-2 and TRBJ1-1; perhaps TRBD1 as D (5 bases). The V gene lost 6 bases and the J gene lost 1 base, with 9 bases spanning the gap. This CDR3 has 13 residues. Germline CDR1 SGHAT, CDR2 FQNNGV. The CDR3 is CASSETENTEAFF. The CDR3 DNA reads TGTGCCAGCAGTGAGACAGAGAACACTGAAGCTTTCTTT.

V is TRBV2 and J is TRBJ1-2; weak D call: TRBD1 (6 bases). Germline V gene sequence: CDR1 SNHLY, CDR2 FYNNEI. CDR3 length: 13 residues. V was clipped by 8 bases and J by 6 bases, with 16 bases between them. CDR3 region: CASLSAGVDGYTF. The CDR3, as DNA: TGTGCCAGCCTTAGCGCAGGGGTGGATGGCTACACCTTC.

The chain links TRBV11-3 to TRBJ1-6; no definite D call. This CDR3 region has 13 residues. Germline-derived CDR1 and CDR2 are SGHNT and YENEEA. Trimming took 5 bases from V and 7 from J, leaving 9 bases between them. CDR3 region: CASSPELNSPLHF. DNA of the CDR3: TGTGCCAGCAGCCCCGAGTTAAATTCACCCCTCCACTTT. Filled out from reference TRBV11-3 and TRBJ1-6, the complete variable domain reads EAGVVQSPRYKIIEKKQPVAFWCNPISGHNTLYWYLQNLGQGPELLIRYENEEAVDDSQLPKDRFSAERLKGVDSTLKIQPAELGDSAVYLCASSPELNSPLHFGNGTRLTVT.

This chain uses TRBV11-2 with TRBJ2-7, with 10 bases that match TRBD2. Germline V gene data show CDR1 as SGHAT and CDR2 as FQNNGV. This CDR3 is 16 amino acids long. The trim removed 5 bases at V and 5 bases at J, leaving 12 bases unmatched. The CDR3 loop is CASSLFGTSVYHEQYF. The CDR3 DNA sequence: TGTGCCAGCAGCCTTTTCGGGACTAGCGTTTATCACGAGCAGTACTTC.

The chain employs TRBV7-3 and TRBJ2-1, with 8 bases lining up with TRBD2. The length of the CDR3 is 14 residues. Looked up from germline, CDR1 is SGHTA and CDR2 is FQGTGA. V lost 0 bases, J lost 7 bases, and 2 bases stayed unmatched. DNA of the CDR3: TGTGCCAGCAGCTTAACGCCTAGCGGGAATGAGCAGTTCTTC. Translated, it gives CASSLTPSGNEQFF.

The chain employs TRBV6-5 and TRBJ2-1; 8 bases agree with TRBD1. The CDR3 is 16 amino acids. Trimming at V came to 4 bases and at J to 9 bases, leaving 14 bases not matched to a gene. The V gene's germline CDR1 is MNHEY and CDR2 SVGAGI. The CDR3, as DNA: TGTGCCAGCAGTTTCGAGGACAGGGCCCCGTTGGGTGAGCAGTTCTTC. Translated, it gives CASSFEDRAPLGEQFF.

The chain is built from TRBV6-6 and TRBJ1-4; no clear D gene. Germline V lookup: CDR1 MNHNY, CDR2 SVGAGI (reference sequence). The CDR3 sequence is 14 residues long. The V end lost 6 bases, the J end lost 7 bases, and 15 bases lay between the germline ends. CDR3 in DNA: TGTGCCAGCAGCCACGTAGTGGGAGGTGAAAAACTGTTTTTT. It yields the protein CASSHVVGGEKLFF.

CDR3 sequence reads: CATEDRANYGYTF. The CDR3 region has the DNA TGTGCCACAGAGGACAGGGCCAACTATGGCTACACCTTC. This rearrangement joins TRBV24-1 to TRBJ1-2; 8 bases map to TRBD1. Germline V gene lookup returns CDR1 KGHDR and CDR2 SFDVKD. J was trimmed by 2 bases and V by 10 bases; bases with no gene match: 5. The CDR3 runs to 13 residues.